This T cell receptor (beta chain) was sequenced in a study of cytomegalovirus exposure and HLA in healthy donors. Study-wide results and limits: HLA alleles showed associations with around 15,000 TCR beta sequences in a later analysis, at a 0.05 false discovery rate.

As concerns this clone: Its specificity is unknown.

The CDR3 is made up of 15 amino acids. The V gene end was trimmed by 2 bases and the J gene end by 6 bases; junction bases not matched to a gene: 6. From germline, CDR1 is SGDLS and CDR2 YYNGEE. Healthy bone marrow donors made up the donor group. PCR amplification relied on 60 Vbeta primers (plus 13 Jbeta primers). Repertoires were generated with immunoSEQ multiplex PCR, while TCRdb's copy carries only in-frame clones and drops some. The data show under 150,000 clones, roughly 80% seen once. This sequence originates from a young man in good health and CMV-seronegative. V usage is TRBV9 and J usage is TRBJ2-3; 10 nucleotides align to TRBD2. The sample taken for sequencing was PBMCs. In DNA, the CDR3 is TGTGCCAGCAGCGTTGGAGCGGGAGGGGAGGATACGCAGTATTTT. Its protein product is CASSVGAGGEDTQYF.